Below, 21 T cell receptor beta chains from the same sample are listed, as sequenced in a study of PD-1 blockade in classical Hodgkin lymphoma. TCRdb's copy holds only in-frame clones and misses some; the assay was immunoSEQ multiplex PCR. The repertoire consists of some 62,000 clones, with roughly 88% occurring once and the leading ten covering 9.5% to 15%. Every patient experienced relapse after autologous stem cell transplantation, and brentuximab vedotin exposure varied. Sequencing was performed on peripheral blood mononuclear cells (PBMCs), taken at baseline. These receptors were taken from a human donor with classical Hodgkin lymphoma.

The chain joins TRBV28 to TRBJ2-7; TRBD1 matches at 8 bases. The V segment lost 4 bases and the J segment 4 bases; nucleotides outside the gene matches: 6. The CDR3 has 14 amino acids. Per the germline V gene, CDR1 is MDHEN and CDR2 is SYDVKM. CDR3 nucleotide sequence: TGTGCCAGCAGTTCCCGGGACAGGTCATACGAGCAGTACTTC. Its translation: CASSSRDRSYEQYF.

Concerning this clone: Other nucleotide sequences from this sample produce the same CDR3. V usage is TRBV11-2 and J usage is TRBJ1-6; maybe TRBD1 (5 bases). Deletions cut 3 bases from V and 5 bases from J, with 8 bases between. Looked up from germline, CDR1 is SGHAT and CDR2 is FQNNGV. The CDR3 consists of 14 residues. The CDR3: CASSFSGDNSPLHF. CDR3 DNA sequence: TGTGCCAGCAGCTTTTCGGGGGATAATTCACCCCTCCACTTT.

V is TRBV4-3 and J is TRBJ1-2; 7 positions agree with TRBD1. The CDR3 spans 15 residues. The V and J ends lost 4 bases and 2 bases, in that order; junction bases with no gene match: 7. Per germline, CDR1 LGHNA and CDR2 YSLEER. In DNA, the CDR3 is TGCGCCAGCAGCCTCGACTCGACAGGGAACTATGGCTACACCTTC. This translates into CASSLDSTGNYGYTF.

This clone was counted only a few times. The chain links TRBV15 to TRBJ1-5; no definite D call. The V gene lost 0 bases and the J gene lost 5 bases, with 8 bases spanning the gap. Germline CDR1 reads LNHNV; CDR2 reads YYDKDF (reference sequence). The CDR3 is made up of 14 amino acids. The CDR3 reads CATSRDESYQPQHF. CDR3 coding DNA: TGTGCCACCAGCAGAGACGAGTCCTATCAGCCCCAGCATTTT.

The chain is built from TRBV19 and TRBJ2-1; no reliable D call. Trimming took 10 bases from V and 3 from J, leaving 22 bases between them. CDR3 length equals 16 residues. Germline V gene sequence: CDR1 LNHDA, CDR2 SQIVND (reference sequence). In DNA, the CDR3 is TGTGCCACCTCATCCGTGCTCTCCACTGTCTACAATGAGCAGTTCTTC. Translating gives CATSSVLSTVYNEQFF.

Only one count was recorded for this clone. The CDR3 spells CASSYDGVANEKLFF. The CDR3 coding sequence is TGTGCCAGCAGTTACGATGGGGTCGCTAATGAAAAACTGTTTTTT. The chain combines TRBV6-6 with TRBJ1-4; D not certain. Germline V gene sequence: CDR1 MNHNY, CDR2 SVGAGI (reference sequence). With 2 bases removed from V and 3 bases from J, the gap between germline ends came to 10 bases. The CDR3 runs to 15 residues.

The chain links TRBV19 to TRBJ1-3; D gene ambiguous. This CDR3 region has 17 residues. V was pared by 3 bases and J by 0 bases, with 15 bases between. CDR1 LNHDA and CDR2 SQIVND come from the germline V gene (reference sequence). CDR3 sequence: CASSIVARVYSGNTIYF. In nucleotides, the CDR3 is TGTGCCAGTAGTATCGTCGCGCGGGTTTACTCTGGAAACACCATATATTTT.

The chain is built from TRBV29-1 and TRBJ2-1; TRBD2 aligns across 11 bases. Germline CDR1 is SQVTM and CDR2 is ANQGSEA. V lost 3 bases and J lost 8; bases outside the gene matches: 12. This CDR3 has 16 residues. CDR3 sequence: CSVEARLAGGWDEQFF. CDR3 nucleotides: TGCAGCGTTGAGGCTCGGCTAGCGGGGGGCTGGGATGAGCAGTTCTTC.

The count of this clone is one. The V call is TRBV30, the J call TRBJ1-4; 8 nucleotides line up with TRBD1. Germline trimming cut 2 bases from V and 7 bases from J; bases unmatched to any gene: 6. The CDR3 contains 14 residues. The germline V gene encodes CDR1 GTSNPN and CDR2 SVGIG (reference sequence). CDR3 nucleotide sequence: TGTGCCTGGAGTACGAACAGGGGGGCTGAAAAACTGTTTTTT. This sequence encodes CAWSTNRGAEKLFF.

The chain joins TRBV28 to TRBJ2-3, with a tentative D call TRBD2 (5 bases). Germline loops: CDR1 MDHEN, CDR2 SYDVKM. V lost 4 bases, J lost 6 bases, and 8 bases lay in between. The CDR3 is 12 residues long. The CDR3 sequence is CASSSPGDTQYF. The DNA of the CDR3 is TGTGCCAGCAGTTCGCCGGGGGATACGCAGTATTTT.

The rearrangement joins TRBV30 to TRBJ2-3; the D is unclear. This CDR3 has 12 residues. Germline V lookup: CDR1 GTSNPN, CDR2 SVGIG (reference sequence). Trimming pared 5 bases from V and 5 bases from J, leaving 11 bases between. The CDR3 DNA sequence: TGTGCCTGGGGATTAGCTAAAGATACGCAGTATTTT. This encodes CAWGLAKDTQYF.

The V and J genes are TRBV11-2 and TRBJ1-1; no clear D. Germline CDR1 reads SGHAT; CDR2 reads FQNNGV. The CDR3 consists of 12 residues. V was shortened by 8 bases and J by 4 bases, with 11 bases between the two germline ends. The CDR3 region is CASGDLGTEAFF. The CDR3 region has the DNA TGTGCCAGCGGCGACTTGGGCACTGAAGCTTTCTTT.

This sequence joins TRBV29-1 and TRBJ1-2, with 9 bases aligning to TRBD1. The V gene's germline CDR1 is SQVTM and CDR2 ANQGSEA. After removal of 4 bases from V and 5 bases from J, the junction contained 5 bases not matched to a gene. The CDR3 runs 13 residues. The CDR3 DNA is TGCAGCGTTGGGGACAGGGAAGGGTATGGCTACACCTTC. As protein: CSVGDREGYGYTF.

J is TRBJ1-2 and V is TRBV6-5; D ambiguous. Per germline, CDR1 MNHEY and CDR2 SVGAGI. V was trimmed by 2 bases and J by 6 bases, leaving 16 bases between them. This CDR3 contains 15 residues. CDR3 bases: TGTGCCAGCAGTTACAGAAGCCCGGGTACGCATGGCTACACCTTC. Amino acid sequence: CASSYRSPGTHGYTF.

This clone has just one count. The genes are TRBV7-8 and TRBJ2-3, with 7 bases matching TRBD2. CDR1 is SGHVS, CDR2 FQNEAQ, per germline. J lost 3 bases, V lost 8 bases, and 11 bases had no gene match. There are 15 residues in the CDR3. The CDR3 nucleotides read TGTGCCAGCCGGCCTGCTAGCGGTGGTACAGATACGCAGTATTTT. It codes for CASRPASGGTDTQYF.

The chain joins TRBV11-1 to TRBJ2-7; 11 bases map to TRBD2. The CDR3 has 15 amino acids. Germline V gene lookup returns CDR1 SGHAT and CDR2 FQDESV (reference sequence). After removal of 5 bases from V and 2 bases from J, the junction contained 5 bases not matched to a gene. For the CDR3, the DNA is TGTGCCAGCAGCAGGCTAGCGGGGGGCCCCTACGAGCAGTACTTC. Its translation is CASSRLAGGPYEQYF.

The CDR3 region is CASSLVAYTGELFF. The CDR3 nucleotides are TGTGCCAGCAGCTTAGTCGCCTACACCGGGGAGCTGTTTTTT. This rearrangement joins TRBV11-2 to TRBJ2-2; D remains unclear. V was cut by 1 base and J by 3 bases, with 6 bases left in between. The CDR3 runs 14 residues. Germline lookup yields CDR1 SGHAT and CDR2 FQNNGV.

The V gene is TRBV28, the J gene TRBJ2-3; D may be TRBD1 (6 bases). Germline-derived CDR1 and CDR2 are MDHEN and SYDVKM. V was clipped by 5 bases and J by 2 bases, with 17 bases between them. This CDR3 is built from 16 residues. The CDR3 DNA reads as TGTGCCAGCAGTCCCCAGGGGTTGGGCCTCACAGATACGCAGTATTTT. It is translated as CASSPQGLGLTDTQYF.

The CDR3 bases are TGTGCCAGCAGTTTCGGGGACAAAAACATTCAGTACTTC. Protein: CASSFGDKNIQYF. The J gene is TRBJ2-4, the V gene TRBV27, with D perhaps matching TRBD2 (5 bases). V was cut by 3 bases and J by 3 bases, with 6 bases left in between. Germline CDR1 and CDR2: MNHEY and SMNVEV (reference sequence). The CDR3 totals 13 residues.

In its sample, this clone was seen once. The rearrangement uses TRBV30 and TRBJ2-1; 7 bases align to TRBD2. Germline CDR1 reads GTSNPN; CDR2 reads SVGIG (reference sequence). The CDR3 extends over 17 amino acids. V shed 3 bases and J 2 bases; nucleotides not matched to a gene: 13. CDR3 region: CAWSDGLGAVTYNEQFF. CDR3 in DNA: TGTGCCTGGAGCGACGGACTAGGAGCTGTTACCTACAATGAGCAGTTCTTC.

The CDR3 reads CAWGGGISNQPQHF. In DNA form, the CDR3 reads TGTGCCTGGGGAGGGGGGATTAGCAATCAGCCCCAGCATTTT. The V call is TRBV30, the J call TRBJ1-5, with D perhaps TRBD1 (6 bases). This CDR3 has 14 residues. The germline V and J ends were trimmed by 5 bases and 0 bases, with 11 bases remaining between them. The germline V gene has CDR1 GTSNPN and CDR2 SVGIG (reference sequence).